These 14 T cell receptor beta chains share one sample of origin, sequenced in a study of OX40 agonist ivuxolimab in advanced cancers. Some clones are missing from TCRdb's copy, which holds only in-frame ones; the method was immunoSEQ multiplex PCR. The sample yields some 100,000 clones, approximately 91% seen once. Sequencing was performed on CD4+ or CD8+ T cells sorted from blood, taken in a trial of the OX40 agonist ivuxolimab. The receptors derive from an adult with an advanced solid tumor such as melanoma, head and neck, liver or kidney cancer.

The chain has TRBV6-5 and TRBJ1-1; a weak D match, TRBD1 (5 bases). This CDR3 region has 13 residues. V gave up 6 bases and J gave up 5 bases, with 13 bases separating them. CDR1 is MNHEY and CDR2 is SVGAGI in the germline V gene. CDR3 residues: CASRRGAGTEAFF. Here the CDR3 DNA reads TGTGCCAGCAGGCGGGGCGCCGGAACTGAAGCTTTCTTT.

The V call is TRBV25-1, the J call TRBJ2-1, with 7 bases lining up with TRBD2. Germline CDR1 and CDR2: MGHDK and SYGVNS. This CDR3 region has 15 residues. V trimming: 10 bases; J trimming: 3 bases; junction bases outside the gene matches: 12. The CDR3 DNA reads as TGTGCCACCCGAGGGGAGGGAGGAGGCTACAATGAGCAGTTCTTC. Its translation is CATRGEGGGYNEQFF.

This clone was seen a handful of times. The chain has TRBV7-9 and TRBJ2-1, with D possibly matching TRBD2 (6 bases). The germline gives CDR1 SEHNR, CDR2 FQNEAQ (reference sequence). V lost 5 bases, J lost 10 bases, and 18 bases lay in between. The CDR3 runs to 14 residues. The CDR3 region has the DNA TGTGCCAGCAGCCCCCCCTTCGCGGGACTCGAGCAGTTCTTC. It encodes CASSPPFAGLEQFF.

V is TRBV19 and J is TRBJ1-1; 8 bases agree with TRBD1. CDR3 size: 15 residues. Germline V gene data show CDR1 as LNHDA and CDR2 as SQIVND (reference sequence). V was clipped by 5 bases and J by 5 bases; unmatched bases: 10. CDR3 in amino acids: CASSDYGQGNTEAFF. The DNA for the CDR3 is TGTGCCAGTAGTGACTATGGACAGGGAAATACTGAAGCTTTCTTT.

In DNA form, the CDR3 reads TGTGCCTGGGGGGACAGTAAAGAGACCCAGTACTTC. Its translation: CAWGDSKETQYF. This chain joins TRBV30 and TRBJ2-5; 7 bases are a match to TRBD1. The ends lost 5 bases at V and 3 bases at J; junction bases unmatched: 3. The germline CDR1 and CDR2 sequences are GTSNPN and SVGIG (reference sequence). The CDR3 contains 12 residues. The full variable domain, in which reference TRBV30 and TRBJ2-5 provide the parts outside the CDR3, is SQTIHQWPATLVQPVGSPLSLECTVEGTSNPNLYWYRQAAGRGLQLLFYSVGIGQISSEVPQNLSASRPQDRQFILSSKKLLLSDSGFYLCAWGDSKETQYFGPGTRLLVL.

This rearrangement joins TRBV6-6 to TRBJ1-2; D is perhaps TRBD1 (5 bases). The CDR3 is 13 amino acids. Trimming took off 2 bases at V and 4 bases at J, with 8 bases between the two ends. The germline V gene encodes CDR1 MNHNY and CDR2 SVGAGI (reference sequence). DNA of the CDR3: TGTGCCAGCAGTTACAAGGGGCCCTATGGCTACACCTTC. Translated: CASSYKGPYGYTF.

The chain joins TRBV29-1 to TRBJ2-1, with 12 bases aligning to TRBD2. This CDR3 is 14 amino acids long. Trimming removed 7 bases from V and 7 bases from J; junction bases left unmatched: 8. The germline gives CDR1 SQVTM, CDR2 ANQGSEA. The CDR3, as DNA: TGCAGCGCCCGAGGTCTAGCGGGAGGGAATGAGCAGTTCTTC. Translated, it gives CSARGLAGGNEQFF.

This sequence joins TRBV7-9 and TRBJ2-1, with 7 positions matching TRBD2. CDR3 length: 16 residues. The V segment lost 2 bases and the J segment 5 bases; nucleotides outside the gene matches: 9. The germline V gene has CDR1 SEHNR and CDR2 FQNEAQ (reference sequence). CDR3 sequence (DNA): TGTGCCAGCAGCTTAAGAGGGCCTAGCGGAAACAATGAGCAGTTCTTC. This translates into CASSLRGPSGNNEQFF.

The gene calls are TRBV20-1 and TRBJ1-4; maybe TRBD1 (6 bases). V gave up 6 bases and J gave up 7 bases, with 9 bases separating them. CDR1 and CDR2 from the germline V gene are DFQATT and SNEGSKA (reference sequence). The CDR3 is 11 residues long. The CDR3 nucleotides read TGCAGTGCCCGGGGGCTTGAAAAACTGTTTTTT. It translates to CSARGLEKLFF.

The V gene is TRBV4-1, the J gene TRBJ2-3, with D uncertain. The CDR3 runs 14 residues. Germline CDR1 and CDR2: MGHRA and YSYEKL. V was pared by 1 base and J by 0 bases, with 5 bases between. In DNA, the CDR3 is TGCGCCAGCAGCCAAGGGGCTAGCACAGATACGCAGTATTTT. Amino acids: CASSQGASTDTQYF.

CDR3 bases: TGTGCCAGCAGTTCCCAGCGGGTTTACAATGAGCAGTTCTTC. Its translation: CASSSQRVYNEQFF. This chain links TRBV6-5 with TRBJ2-1; tentative D call: TRBD2 (6 bases). The V end was cut by 4 bases, the J end by 4 bases, with 11 bases between. CDR3 length equals 14 residues. The germline V gene has CDR1 MNHEY and CDR2 SVGAGI.

The V gene is TRBV7-2, the J gene TRBJ2-5, with a possible D match to TRBD1 (5 bases). Germline values: CDR1 SGHTA, CDR2 FQGNSA. The germline V and J ends were trimmed by 5 bases and 5 bases, with 15 bases remaining between them. The CDR3 length is 14 residues. This CDR3 is CASSLGRDRETQYF. The CDR3 nucleotides read TGTGCCAGCAGCCTGGGCAGGGATCGGGAGACCCAGTACTTC.

The V gene is TRBV7-2, the J gene TRBJ1-3; 9 bases agree with TRBD1. The length of the CDR3 is 15 residues. After removal of 5 bases from V and 9 bases from J, the junction contained 11 bases not matched to a gene. Germline V gene data show CDR1 as SGHTA and CDR2 as FQGNSA. The CDR3: CASSHTGGAGFTIYF. The CDR3, as DNA: TGTGCCAGCAGCCACACAGGGGGCGCGGGCTTCACCATATATTTT.

The chain recombines TRBV7-2 with TRBJ1-5, with unresolved D. The germline V gene has CDR1 SGHTA and CDR2 FQGNSA. The CDR3 loop spans 13 amino acids. V lost 3 bases and J lost 11, with 14 bases in between. CDR3 residues: CASSLVGSRAQHF. DNA of the CDR3: TGTGCCAGCAGCTTGGTGGGGTCACGGGCCCAGCATTTT.